This entry lists 6 T cell receptor beta chains sequenced from one sample in a study of OX40 agonist ivuxolimab in advanced cancers. The data were produced by immunoSEQ multiplex PCR, yet TCRdb's version contains in-frame clones alone and is incomplete. The sample carries over 55,000 clones, about 81% recorded once. Material: CD4+ or CD8+ T cells sorted from blood, obtained in a trial of the OX40 agonist ivuxolimab. These receptors were obtained from an adult with an advanced solid tumor such as melanoma, head and neck, liver or kidney cancer.

This clone has only one observation. The chain links TRBV9 to TRBJ2-1; possible D gene TRBD2, 6 bases. The V gene lost 3 bases and the J gene lost 8 bases, with 9 bases spanning the gap. Germline V lookup: CDR1 SGDLS, CDR2 YYNGEE. This CDR3 is built from 12 residues. The CDR3 nucleotides are TGTGCCAGCAGCGCCCGCGGGGATGAGCAGTTCTTC. This translates into CASSARGDEQFF.

V gene TRBV6-6 combines with J gene TRBJ1-1; D gene unclear. Between the trimmed V and J ends, which lost 6 bases and 6 bases, there was a span of 14 bases. CDR1 and CDR2 (germline): MNHNY, SVGAGI (reference sequence). This CDR3 has 13 residues. CDR3 amino acids: CASRKGADPEAFF. For the CDR3, the DNA is TGTGCCAGCAGGAAGGGAGCTGACCCTGAAGCTTTCTTT.

The rearrangement uses TRBV15 and TRBJ2-1; weak D call: TRBD1 (6 bases). CDR1 LNHNV and CDR2 YYDKDF come from the germline V gene (reference sequence). CDR3 size: 14 residues. Between the trimmed V and J ends, which lost 6 bases and 1 base, there was a span of 10 bases. The CDR3 DNA follows: TGTGCCACCAGTCCCAGGGGATCCTACAATGAGCAGTTCTTC. Translating it yields CATSPRGSYNEQFF. Drawing the rest from reference TRBV15 and TRBJ2-1, the complete variable domain is DAMVIQNPRYQVTQFGKPVTLSCSQTLNHNVMYWYQQKSSQAPKLLFHYYDKDFNNEADTPDNFQSRRPNTSFCFLDIRSPGLGDTAMYLCATSPRGSYNEQFFGPGTRLTVL.

This clone was observed a handful of times. The chain couples TRBV6-1 to TRBJ2-2, with a tentative D call TRBD2 (5 bases). CDR3 length: 16 residues. Germline V gene data show CDR1 as MNHNS and CDR2 as SASEGT. Trimming pared 4 bases from V and 2 bases from J, leaving 14 bases between. The CDR3 DNA is TGTGCCAGCAGTGCCCGGGCCCCGGGAAACACCGGGGAGCTGTTTTTT. It translates to CASSARAPGNTGELFF.

The chain links TRBV5-4 to TRBJ2-7; 14 bases are a match to TRBD2. The germline V gene has CDR1 SGHNT and CDR2 YYREEE (reference sequence). The CDR3 covers 17 residues. Trimming cost V 4 bases and J 3 bases; bases outside gene matches: 9. This CDR3 is CASSGGLAGVSGYEQYF. CDR3 nucleotides: TGTGCCAGCAGCGGGGGACTAGCGGGAGTATCCGGCTACGAGCAGTACTTC.

The gene calls are TRBV30 and TRBJ2-1; D is unclear. CDR1 and CDR2 (germline): GTSNPN, SVGIG (reference sequence). This CDR3 region has 13 residues. V was cut by 3 bases and J by 4 bases, with 10 bases left in between. In DNA form, the CDR3 reads TGTGCCTGGAGCGCCGAAAGATACAATGAGCAGTTCTTC. Translating gives CAWSAERYNEQFF.